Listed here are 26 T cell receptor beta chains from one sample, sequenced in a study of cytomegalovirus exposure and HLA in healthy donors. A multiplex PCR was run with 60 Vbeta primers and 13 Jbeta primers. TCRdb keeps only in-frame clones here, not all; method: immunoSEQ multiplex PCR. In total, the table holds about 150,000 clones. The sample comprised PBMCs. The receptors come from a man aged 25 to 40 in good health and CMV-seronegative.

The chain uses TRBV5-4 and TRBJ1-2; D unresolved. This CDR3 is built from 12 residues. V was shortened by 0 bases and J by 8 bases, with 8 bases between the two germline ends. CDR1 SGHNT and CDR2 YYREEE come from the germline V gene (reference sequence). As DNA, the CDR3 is TGTGCCAGCAGCTTGGCCCCAGGAGGCTACACCTTC. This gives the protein CASSLAPGGYTF.

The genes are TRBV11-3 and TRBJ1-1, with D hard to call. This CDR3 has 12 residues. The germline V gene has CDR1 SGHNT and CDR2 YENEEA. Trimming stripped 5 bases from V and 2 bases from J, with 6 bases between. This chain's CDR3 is CASSPVNTEAFF. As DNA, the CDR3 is TGTGCCAGCAGCCCCGTAAACACTGAAGCTTTCTTT.

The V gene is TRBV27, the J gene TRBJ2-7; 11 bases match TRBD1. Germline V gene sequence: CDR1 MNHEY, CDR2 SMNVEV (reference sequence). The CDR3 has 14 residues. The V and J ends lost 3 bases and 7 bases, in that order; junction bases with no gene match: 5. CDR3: CASSLDRGLGEQYF. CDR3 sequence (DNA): TGTGCCAGCAGTTTGGACAGGGGGCTGGGAGAGCAGTACTTC.

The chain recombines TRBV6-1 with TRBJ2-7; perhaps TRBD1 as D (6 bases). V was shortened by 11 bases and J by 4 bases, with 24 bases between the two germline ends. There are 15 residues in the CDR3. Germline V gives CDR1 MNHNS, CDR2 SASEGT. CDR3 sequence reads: CAGRFARDTFYEQYF. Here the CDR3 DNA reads TGTGCCGGCCGGTTTGCCCGGGACACTTTTTACGAGCAGTACTTC.

CDR3 nucleotide sequence: TGCGCCAGCAGTGCGCTAGTAGGTGCGACCTACGAGCAGTACTTC. Its translation: CASSALVGATYEQYF. The rearrangement uses TRBV10-2 and TRBJ2-5; D uncertain. The assigned J gene may be wrong: the sequence end matches TRBJ2-7 better. The CDR3 is 15 amino acids. CDR1 WSHSY and CDR2 SAAADI come from the germline V gene.

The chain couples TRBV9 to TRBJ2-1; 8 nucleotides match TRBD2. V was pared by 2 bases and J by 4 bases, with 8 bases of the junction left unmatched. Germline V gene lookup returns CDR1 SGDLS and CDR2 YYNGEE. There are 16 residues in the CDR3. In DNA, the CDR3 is TGTGCCAGCAGCGTCGGTAGCGGGATTTCGTACAATGAGCAGTTCTTC. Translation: CASSVGSGISYNEQFF.

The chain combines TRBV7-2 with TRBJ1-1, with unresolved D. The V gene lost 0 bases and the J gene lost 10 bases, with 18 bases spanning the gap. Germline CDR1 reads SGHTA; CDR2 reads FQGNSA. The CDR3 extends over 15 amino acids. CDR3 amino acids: CASSLADVASVSAFF. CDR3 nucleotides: TGTGCCAGCAGCTTAGCGGATGTAGCAAGCGTTTCAGCTTTCTTT.

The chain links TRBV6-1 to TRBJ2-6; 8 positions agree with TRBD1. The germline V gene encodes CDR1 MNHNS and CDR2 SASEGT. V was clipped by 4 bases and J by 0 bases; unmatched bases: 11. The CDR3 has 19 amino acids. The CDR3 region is CASSAYRGSYVSGANVLTF. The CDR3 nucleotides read TGTGCCAGCAGTGCCTACAGGGGGAGCTACGTCTCTGGGGCCAACGTCCTGACTTTC.

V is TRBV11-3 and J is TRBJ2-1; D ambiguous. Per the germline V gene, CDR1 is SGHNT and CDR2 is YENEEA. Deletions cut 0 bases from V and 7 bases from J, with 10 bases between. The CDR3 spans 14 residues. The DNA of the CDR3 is TGTGCCAGCAGCTTAGATTTTTACCGGAATGAGCAGTTCTTC. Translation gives CASSLDFYRNEQFF.

The CDR3 coding sequence is TGTGCCAGTAGTCCCCGGACAGGGAGTCAGCCCCAGCATTTT. It codes for CASSPRTGSQPQHF. The chain combines TRBV19 with TRBJ1-5, with 8 bases identical to TRBD1. J lost 6 bases, V lost 5 bases, and 6 bases had no gene match. Germline CDR1 is LNHDA and CDR2 is SQIVND (reference sequence). The CDR3 length is 14 residues. The full variable domain, rest sourced from reference TRBV19 and TRBJ1-5, is DGGITQSPKYLFRKEGQNVTLSCEQNLNHDAMYWYRQDPGQGLRLIYYSQIVNDFQKGDIAEGYSVSREKKESFPLTVTSAQKNPTAFYLCASSPRTGSQPQHFGDGTRLSIL.

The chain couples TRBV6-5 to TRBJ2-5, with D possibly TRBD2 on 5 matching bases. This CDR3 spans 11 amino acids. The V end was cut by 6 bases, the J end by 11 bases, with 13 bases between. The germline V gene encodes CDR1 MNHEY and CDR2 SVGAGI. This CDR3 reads CASSPGGQQYF. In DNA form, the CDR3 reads TGTGCCAGCAGCCCAGGAGGCCAGCAGTACTTC.

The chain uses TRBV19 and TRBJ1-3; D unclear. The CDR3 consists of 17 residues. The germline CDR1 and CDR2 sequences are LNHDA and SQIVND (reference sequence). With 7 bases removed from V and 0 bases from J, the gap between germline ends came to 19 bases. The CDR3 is CASNSPKAYFSGNTIYF. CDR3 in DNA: TGTGCCAGTAATAGCCCAAAGGCTTACTTCTCTGGAAACACCATATATTTT.

DNA for the CDR3: TGTGCCAGCAGTTTATCCGGCGGCAGGGACTATGGCTACACCTTC. Its translation: CASSLSGGRDYGYTF. The rearrangement uses TRBV28 and TRBJ1-2; tentative D call: TRBD1 (5 bases). The CDR3 sequence is 15 residues long. Germline V gives CDR1 MDHEN, CDR2 SYDVKM. Trimming stripped 1 base from V and 3 bases from J, with 12 bases between.

The DNA for the CDR3 is TGTGCCAGCAGTGAAGAGAAGCCGGGGAGACAAGAGACCCAGTACTTC. It specifies CASSEEKPGRQETQYF. The chain is built from TRBV6-1 and TRBJ2-5, with D possibly being TRBD2 (5 bases). Trimming stripped 1 base from V and 2 bases from J, with 14 bases between. This CDR3 contains 16 residues. CDR1 is MNHNS, CDR2 SASEGT, per germline.

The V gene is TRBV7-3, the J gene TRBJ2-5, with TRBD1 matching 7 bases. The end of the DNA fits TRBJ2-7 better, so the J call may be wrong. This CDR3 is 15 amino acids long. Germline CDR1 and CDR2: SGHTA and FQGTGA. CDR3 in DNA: TGTGCCAGCAGCTACAGCCCGGGACAGCAATACGAGCAGTACTTC. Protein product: CASSYSPGQQYEQYF.

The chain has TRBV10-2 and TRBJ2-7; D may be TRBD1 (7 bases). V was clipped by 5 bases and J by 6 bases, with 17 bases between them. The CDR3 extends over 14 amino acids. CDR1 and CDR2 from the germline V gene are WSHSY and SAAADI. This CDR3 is CASSISGGGTEQYF. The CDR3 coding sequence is TGCGCCAGCAGTATTAGCGGAGGGGGCACCGAGCAGTACTTC.

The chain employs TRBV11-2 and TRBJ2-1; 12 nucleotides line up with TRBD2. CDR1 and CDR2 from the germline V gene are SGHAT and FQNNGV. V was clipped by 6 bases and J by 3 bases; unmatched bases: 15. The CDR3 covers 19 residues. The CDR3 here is CASSFTGLAGGPHYNEQFF. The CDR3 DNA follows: TGTGCCAGCAGTTTCACCGGGCTAGCGGGAGGGCCCCACTACAATGAGCAGTTCTTC.

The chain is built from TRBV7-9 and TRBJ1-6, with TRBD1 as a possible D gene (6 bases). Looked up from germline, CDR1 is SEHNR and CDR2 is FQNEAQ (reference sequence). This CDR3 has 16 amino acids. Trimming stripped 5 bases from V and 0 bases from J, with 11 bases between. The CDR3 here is CASSRTGSSYNSPLHF. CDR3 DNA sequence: TGTGCCAGCAGCCGTACAGGGAGCTCCTATAATTCACCCCTCCACTTT.

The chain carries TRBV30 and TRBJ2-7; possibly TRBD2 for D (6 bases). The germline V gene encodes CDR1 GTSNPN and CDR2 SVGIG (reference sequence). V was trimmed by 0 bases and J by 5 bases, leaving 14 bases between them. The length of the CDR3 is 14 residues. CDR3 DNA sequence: TGTGCCTGGAGTGTACGAAGGAGGGACGACGAGCAGTACTTC. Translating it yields CAWSVRRRDDEQYF.

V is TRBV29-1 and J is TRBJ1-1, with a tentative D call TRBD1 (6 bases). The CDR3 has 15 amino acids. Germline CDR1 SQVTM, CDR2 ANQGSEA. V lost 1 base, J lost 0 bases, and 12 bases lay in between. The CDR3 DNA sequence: TGCAGCGTTGAAGTTCGCGGACAGATGAACACTGAAGCTTTCTTT. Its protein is CSVEVRGQMNTEAFF.

CDR3 nucleotide sequence: TGTGCCACCGGAACCATCGGGGGGCAAAACAATGAGCAGTTCTTC. Translated, it gives CATGTIGGQNNEQFF. The V gene is TRBV10-3, the J gene TRBJ2-1, with a tentative D call TRBD2 (7 bases). CDR1 and CDR2 (germline): ENHRY, SYGVKD. V lost 10 bases and J 5 bases, leaving 21 bases between the germline ends. This CDR3 is built from 15 residues.

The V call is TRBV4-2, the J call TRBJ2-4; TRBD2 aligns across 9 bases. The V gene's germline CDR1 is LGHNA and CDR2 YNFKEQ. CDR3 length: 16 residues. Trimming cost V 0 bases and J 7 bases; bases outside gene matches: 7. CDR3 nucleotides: TGTGCCAGCAGCCAAGATGGGGGTAGCGGGAGCAACATTCAGTACTTC. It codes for CASSQDGGSGSNIQYF.

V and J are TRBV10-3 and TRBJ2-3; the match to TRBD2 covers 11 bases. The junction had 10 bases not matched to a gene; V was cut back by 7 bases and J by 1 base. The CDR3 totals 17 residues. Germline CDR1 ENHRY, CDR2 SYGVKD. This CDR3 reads CAIMPSGRRGGTDTQYF. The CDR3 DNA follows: TGTGCCATCATGCCTAGCGGGAGGCGTGGGGGCACAGATACGCAGTATTTT.

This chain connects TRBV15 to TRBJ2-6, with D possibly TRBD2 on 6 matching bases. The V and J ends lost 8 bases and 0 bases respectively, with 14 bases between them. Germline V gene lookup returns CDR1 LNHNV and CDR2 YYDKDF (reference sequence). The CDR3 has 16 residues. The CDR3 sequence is CATLLGGISGANVLTF. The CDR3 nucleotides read TGTGCCACCCTACTTGGGGGGATCTCTGGGGCCAACGTCCTGACTTTC. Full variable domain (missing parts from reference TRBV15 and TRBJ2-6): DAMVIQNPRYQVTQFGKPVTLSCSQTLNHNVMYWYQQKSSQAPKLLFHYYDKDFNNEADTPDNFQSRRPNTSFCFLDIRSPGLGDTAMYLCATLLGGISGANVLTFGAGSRLTVL.

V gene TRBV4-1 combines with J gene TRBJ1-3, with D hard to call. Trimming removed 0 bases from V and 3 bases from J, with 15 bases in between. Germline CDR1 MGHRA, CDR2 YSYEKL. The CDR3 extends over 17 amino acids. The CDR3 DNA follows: TGCGCCAGCAGCCAAGACTTTGGGCTCTCCGGTGGAAACACCATATATTTT. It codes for CASSQDFGLSGGNTIYF.

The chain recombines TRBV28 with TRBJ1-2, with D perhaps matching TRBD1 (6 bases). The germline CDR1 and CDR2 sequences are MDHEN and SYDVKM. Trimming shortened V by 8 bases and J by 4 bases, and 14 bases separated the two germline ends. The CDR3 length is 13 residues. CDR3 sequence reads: CASQFEGVYGYTF. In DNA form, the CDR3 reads TGTGCCAGCCAGTTTGAGGGGGTCTATGGCTACACCTTC.